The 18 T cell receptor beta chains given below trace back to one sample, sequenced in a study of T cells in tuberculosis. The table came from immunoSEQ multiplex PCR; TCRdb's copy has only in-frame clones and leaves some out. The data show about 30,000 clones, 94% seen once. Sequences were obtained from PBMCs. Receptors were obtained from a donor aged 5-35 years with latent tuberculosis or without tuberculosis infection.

In DNA form, the CDR3 reads TGTGCCAGCAGCGTTACAGGACCTAGCAATCAGCCCCAGCATTTT. It codes for CASSVTGPSNQPQHF. The rearrangement joins TRBV2 to TRBJ1-5, with a tentative D call TRBD1 (5 bases). The CDR3 has 15 amino acids. Germline values: CDR1 SNHLY, CDR2 FYNNEI. With 6 bases removed from V and 0 bases from J, the gap between germline ends came to 12 bases.

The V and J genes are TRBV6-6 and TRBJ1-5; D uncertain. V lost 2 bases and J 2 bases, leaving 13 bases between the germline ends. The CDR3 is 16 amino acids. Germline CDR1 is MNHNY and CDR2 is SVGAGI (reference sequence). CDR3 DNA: TGTGCCAGCAGTTACCGTGGAAGAGGAGGCAATCAGCCCCAGCATTTT. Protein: CASSYRGRGGNQPQHF.

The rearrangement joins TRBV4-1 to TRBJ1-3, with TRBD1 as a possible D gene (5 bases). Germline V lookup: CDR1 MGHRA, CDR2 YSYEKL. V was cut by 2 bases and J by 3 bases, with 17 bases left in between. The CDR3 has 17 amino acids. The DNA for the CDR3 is TGCGCCAGCAGCCAACCGTTTAGGGGACTGAATGGAAACACCATATATTTT. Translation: CASSQPFRGLNGNTIYF.

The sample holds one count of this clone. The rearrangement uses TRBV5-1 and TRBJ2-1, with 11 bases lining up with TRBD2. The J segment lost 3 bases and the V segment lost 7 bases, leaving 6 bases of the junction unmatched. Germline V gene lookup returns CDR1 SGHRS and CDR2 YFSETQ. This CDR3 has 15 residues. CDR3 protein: CASGRGLADYNEQFF. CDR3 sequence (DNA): TGCGCCAGCGGACGGGGACTAGCGGACTACAATGAGCAGTTCTTC.

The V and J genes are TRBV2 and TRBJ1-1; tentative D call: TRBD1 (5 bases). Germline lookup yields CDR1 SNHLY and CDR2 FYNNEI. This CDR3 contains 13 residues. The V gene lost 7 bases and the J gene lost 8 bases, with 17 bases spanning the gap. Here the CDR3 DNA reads TGTGCCAGCACCCAAAGGGAGGGACCCGAAGCTTTCTTT. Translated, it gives CASTQREGPEAFF. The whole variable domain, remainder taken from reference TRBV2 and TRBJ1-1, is EPEVTQTPSHQVTQMGQEVILRCVPISNHLYFYWYRQILGQKVEFLVSFYNNEISEKSEIFDDQFSVERPDGSNFTLKIRSTKLEDSAMYFCASTQREGPEAFFGQGTRLTVV.

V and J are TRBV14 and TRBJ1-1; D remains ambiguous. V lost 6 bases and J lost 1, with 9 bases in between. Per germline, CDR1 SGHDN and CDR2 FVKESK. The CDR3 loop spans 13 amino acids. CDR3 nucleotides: TGTGCCAGCAGACCACTGTGGAACACTGAAGCTTTCTTT. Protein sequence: CASRPLWNTEAFF. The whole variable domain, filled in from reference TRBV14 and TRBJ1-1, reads EAGVTQFPSHSVIEKGQTVTLRCDPISGHDNLYWYRRVMGKEIKFLLHFVKESKQDESGMPNNRFLAERTGGTYSTLKVQPAELEDSGVYFCASRPLWNTEAFFGQGTRLTVV.

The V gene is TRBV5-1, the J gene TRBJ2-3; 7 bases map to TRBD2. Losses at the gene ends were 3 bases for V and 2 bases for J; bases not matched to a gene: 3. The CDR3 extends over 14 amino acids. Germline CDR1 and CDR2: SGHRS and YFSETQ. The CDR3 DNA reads TGCGCCAGCAGCTGGGGGGGATCCACAGATACGCAGTATTTT. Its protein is CASSWGGSTDTQYF.

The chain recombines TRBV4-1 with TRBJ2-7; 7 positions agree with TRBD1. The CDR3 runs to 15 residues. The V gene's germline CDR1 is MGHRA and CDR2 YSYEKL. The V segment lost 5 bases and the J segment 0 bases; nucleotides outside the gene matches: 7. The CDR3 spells CASSSNRGSSYEQYF. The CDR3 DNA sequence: TGCGCCAGCAGCTCAAACAGGGGAAGCTCCTACGAGCAGTACTTC.

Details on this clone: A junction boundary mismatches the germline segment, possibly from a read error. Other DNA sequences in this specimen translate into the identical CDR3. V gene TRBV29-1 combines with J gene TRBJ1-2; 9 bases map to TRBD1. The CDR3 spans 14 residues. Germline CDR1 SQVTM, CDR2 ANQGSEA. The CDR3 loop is CSVARGQGDYGYTF. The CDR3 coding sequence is TGCAGCGTTGCACGGGGACAGGGTGACTACGGCTACACCTTC.

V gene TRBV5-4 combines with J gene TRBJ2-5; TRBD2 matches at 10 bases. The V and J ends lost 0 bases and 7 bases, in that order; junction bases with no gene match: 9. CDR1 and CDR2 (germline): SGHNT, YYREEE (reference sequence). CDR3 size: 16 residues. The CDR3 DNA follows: TGTGCCAGCAGCTTGGCAGCTAGCGGGAGACTTGGGACCCAGTACTTC. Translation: CASSLAASGRLGTQYF.

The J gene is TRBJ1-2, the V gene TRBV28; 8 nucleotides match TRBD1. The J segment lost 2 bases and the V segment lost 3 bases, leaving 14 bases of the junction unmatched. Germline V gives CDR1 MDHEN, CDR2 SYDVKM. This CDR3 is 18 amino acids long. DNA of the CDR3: TGTGCCAGCAGTTTGTGGGACCTTGGACAGGGCTTAAACTATGGCTACACCTTC. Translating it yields CASSLWDLGQGLNYGYTF.

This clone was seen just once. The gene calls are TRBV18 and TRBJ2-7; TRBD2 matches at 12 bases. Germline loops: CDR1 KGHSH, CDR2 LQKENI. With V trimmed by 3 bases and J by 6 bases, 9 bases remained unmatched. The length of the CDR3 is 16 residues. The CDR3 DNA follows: TGTGCCAGCTCACCTAGGACTAGCGGGATTGCAGGCGAGCAGTACTTC. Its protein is CASSPRTSGIAGEQYF.

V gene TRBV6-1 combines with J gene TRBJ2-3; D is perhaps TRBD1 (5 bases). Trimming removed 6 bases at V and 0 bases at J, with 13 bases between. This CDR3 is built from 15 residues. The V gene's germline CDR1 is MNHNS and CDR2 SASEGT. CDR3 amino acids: CASSAQGTSTDTQYF. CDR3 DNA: TGTGCCAGCAGCGCCCAGGGAACTAGCACAGATACGCAGTATTTT.

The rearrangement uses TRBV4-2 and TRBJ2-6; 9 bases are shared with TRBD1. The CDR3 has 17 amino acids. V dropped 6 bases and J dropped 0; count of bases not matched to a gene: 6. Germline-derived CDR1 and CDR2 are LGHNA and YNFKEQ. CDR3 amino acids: CASRSTGGISGANVLTF. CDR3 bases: TGTGCCAGCAGATCGACAGGGGGGATCTCTGGGGCCAACGTCCTGACTTTC.

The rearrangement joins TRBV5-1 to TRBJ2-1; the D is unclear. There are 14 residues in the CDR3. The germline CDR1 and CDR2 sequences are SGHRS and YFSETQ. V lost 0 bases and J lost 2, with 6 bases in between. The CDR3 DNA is TGCGCCAGCAGCTTGGGGCTAGCCTACAATGAGCAGTTCTTC. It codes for CASSLGLAYNEQFF.

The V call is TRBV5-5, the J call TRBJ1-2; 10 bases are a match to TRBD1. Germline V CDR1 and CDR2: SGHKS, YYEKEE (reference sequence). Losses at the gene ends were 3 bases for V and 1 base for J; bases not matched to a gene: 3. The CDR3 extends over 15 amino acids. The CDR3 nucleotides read TGTGCCAGCAGCTGGGACAGGGGTATTAACTATGGCTACACCTTC. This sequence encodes CASSWDRGINYGYTF.

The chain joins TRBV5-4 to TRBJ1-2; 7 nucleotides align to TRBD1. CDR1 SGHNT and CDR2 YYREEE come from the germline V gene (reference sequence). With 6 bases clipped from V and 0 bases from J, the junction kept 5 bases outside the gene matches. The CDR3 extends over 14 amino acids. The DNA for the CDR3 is TGTGCCAGCACCCCGGGACAGCCTAACTATGGCTACACCTTC. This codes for CASTPGQPNYGYTF. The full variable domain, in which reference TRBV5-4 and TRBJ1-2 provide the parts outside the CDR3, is ETGVTQSPTHLIKTRGQQVTLRCSSQSGHNTVSWYQQALGQGPQFIFQYYREEENGRGNFPPRFSGLQFPNYSSELNVNALELDDSALYLCASTPGQPNYGYTFGSGTRLTVV.

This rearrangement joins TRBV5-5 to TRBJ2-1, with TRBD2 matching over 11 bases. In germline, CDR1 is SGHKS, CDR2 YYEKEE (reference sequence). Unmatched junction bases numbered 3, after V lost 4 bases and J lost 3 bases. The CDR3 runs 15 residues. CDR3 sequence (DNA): TGTGCCAGCAGCGAGGGACTAGCGGTCTACAATGAGCAGTTCTTC. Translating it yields CASSEGLAVYNEQFF.